This T cell receptor (beta chain) was documented in a study of beta chain features in type 1 diabetes. Study-wide context: The patients were much like the healthy donors in age, gender and cell yields. The study's findings and limits: Shortening that was moderate but significant affected the TCRB CDR3s of Type 1 diabetes patients in all four CD4+ subsets. Since sequencing was performed on cDNA, cells with high TCR expression could be over-represented.

With respect to this clone: No antigen is known for it.

On average, the one heparinised blood draw given by each donor was around 120 mL. Germline V gives CDR1 MNHEY, CDR2 SMNVEV (reference sequence). The length of the CDR3 is 12 residues. Deletions cut 8 bases from V and 5 bases from J, with 11 bases between. Expressed TCRB transcripts were sequenced, since all the RNA that had been isolated was reverse transcribed. Sequencing used immunoSEQ multiplex PCR; TCRdb keeps in-frame clones, though not all of them. Of around 140,000 clones in the sample, approximately 13% were seen once. The source material was central memory CD4+ T cells from blood. The receptor comes from a man in his late teens or twenties with type 1 diabetes. This sequence joins TRBV27 and TRBJ2-3; the D is unclear. In DNA, the CDR3 is TGTGCCAGCGGGCCTCTAGGAGATACGCAGTATTTT. Protein sequence: CASGPLGDTQYF.